This TCR beta chain was recorded in a study of T cell changes during pregnancy in multiple sclerosis. The method was immunoSEQ multiplex PCR; TCRdb's version includes in-frame clones alone and lacks a portion of them. The data hold 15,000 to 20,000 clones, with 70% to 90% observed a single time. The length of the CDR3 is 15 residues. Germline V gene data show CDR1 as MGHRA and CDR2 as YSYEKL. V was cut by 0 bases and J by 4 bases, with 12 bases left in between. Sample: CD8+ T cells from peripheral blood mononuclear cells, taken in the third trimester of pregnancy. The sequence was obtained from a female donor in good health, enrolled as a control in a pregnancy study. The chain has TRBV4-1 and TRBJ1-2; D is possibly TRBD1 (6 bases). The CDR3 region is CASSQDAGVSYGYTF. The CDR3, as DNA: TGCGCCAGCAGCCAAGACGCAGGGGTCTCCTATGGCTACACCTTC.